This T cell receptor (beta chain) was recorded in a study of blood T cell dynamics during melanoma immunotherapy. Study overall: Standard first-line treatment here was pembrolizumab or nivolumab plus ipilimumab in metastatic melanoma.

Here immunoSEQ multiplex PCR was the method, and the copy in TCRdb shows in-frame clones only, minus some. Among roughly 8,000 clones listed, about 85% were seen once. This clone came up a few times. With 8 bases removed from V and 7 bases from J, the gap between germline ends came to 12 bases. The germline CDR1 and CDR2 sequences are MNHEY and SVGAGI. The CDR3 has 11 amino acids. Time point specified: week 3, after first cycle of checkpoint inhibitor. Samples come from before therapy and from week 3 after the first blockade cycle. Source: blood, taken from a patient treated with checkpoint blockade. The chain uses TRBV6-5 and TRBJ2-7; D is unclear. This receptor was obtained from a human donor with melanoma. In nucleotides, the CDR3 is TGTGCCAGCGCTACGTCTAGAGAGCAGTACTTC. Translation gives CASATSREQYF.